The rows below give T cell receptor beta chains drawn from one sample of a study of human T cells and chemical hapten exposure. One entry per CDR3 protein, called by TCRdb with MiXCR from the RACE reads. Of about 89,000 distinct CDR3 sequences listed, roughly 10% are singletons. Here the sequenced sample was whole blood, taken in connection with sensitization to the hapten diphenylcyclopropenone (DPC). The receptors come from a woman aged 60-75 years with alopecia areata. Some clones in this sample may be carry-over from other donors' samples. Both conserved end residues are part of each CDR3. Fields, in order: CDR3 length, V gene, D gene, J gene, clone size, CDR3 DNA, CDR3 protein. A D gene is named only where the DNA matches it firmly. The size of a clone is reported for some rows only, either as once, few or many, or as a class for expanded clones.

15	TRBV3-1	TRBD1	TRBJ1-1	many	TGTGCCAGCAGAGACGGACAGGGGGAGAACACTGAAGCTTTCTTT	CASRDGQGENTEAFF
15	TRBV9	.	TRBJ2-3	.	TGTGCCAGCAGCGCGGGGGATCCGGGTACAGATACGCAGTATTTT	CASSAGDPGTDTQYF
15	TRBV9	.	TRBJ1-1	.	TGTGCCAGCAGCGTAGGATACAGGGTGAACACTGAAGCTTTCTTT	CASSVGYRVNTEAFF
15	TRBV7-2	.	TRBJ1-1	few	TGTGCCAGCAGCTCCCGACAGGTAGTAGGGACTGAAGCTTTCTTT	CASSSRQVVGTEAFF
10	TRBV20-1	.	TRBJ1-5	.	TGCAGTGCTAGTGGTGAGCCCCAGCATTTT	CSASGEPQHF
13	TRBV11-2	.	TRBJ1-2	many	TGTGCCAGCAGGATGAGGGCTAACTATGGCTACACCTTC	CASRMRANYGYTF
16	TRBV7-2	.	TRBJ1-2	many	TGTGCCAGCAGCTTAGCCCCCGGGGCTATAGCGTATGGCTACACCTTC	CASSLAPGAIAYGYTF
13	TRBV27	.	TRBJ2-6	many	TGTGCCAGCAGTTCGGTGGGGGCCAACGTCCTGACTTTC	CASSSVGANVLTF
16	TRBV12-3/TRBV12-4	.	TRBJ1-3	many	TGTGCCAGCACCAGGGGTCGCGTCGGGTCTGGAAACACCATATATTTT	CASTRGRVGSGNTIYF
13	TRBV20-1	.	TRBJ2-1	.	TGCAGTGCTAGAGACCTCCGCGGGGATGAGCAGTTCTTC	CSARDLRGDEQFF
15	TRBV12-3/TRBV12-4	.	TRBJ2-7	few	TGTGCCAGCAGTTTAATCGGTTTTAGCTCCTACGAGCAGTACTTC	CASSLIGFSSYEQYF
11	TRBV11-2	.	TRBJ2-7	few	TGTGCCAGCAGAAGTAACTACGAGCAGTACTTC	CASRSNYEQYF
14	TRBV3-1	TRBD2	TRBJ2-1	many	TGTGCCAGCAGCCAACTAGCGGGGGACAATGAGCAGTTCTTC	CASSQLAGDNEQFF
12	TRBV7-2	.	TRBJ2-1	.	TGTGCCAGCAGCTCAGCGGGCAATGAGCAGTTCTTC	CASSSAGNEQFF
15	TRBV25-1	.	TRBJ2-3	few	TGTGCCAGCAGTGGGGGGATCTCTAGCACAGATACGCAGTATTTT	CASSGGISSTDTQYF
16	TRBV6-6	.	TRBJ2-2	many	TGTGCCAGCAGTTACGCGATGGGGCAGAACACCGGGGAGCTGTTTTTT	CASSYAMGQNTGELFF
10	TRBV20-1	.	TRBJ2-3	many	TGCAGTGCTAGGGGGGATACGCAGTATTTT	CSARGDTQYF
14	TRBV5-1	.	TRBJ2-7	few	TGCGCCAGCAGATACGACATAACCTCCTACGAGCAGTACTTC	CASRYDITSYEQYF
12	TRBV12-3/TRBV12-4	.	TRBJ2-1	.	TGTGCCAGCAGTTTTCCTGCGAATGAGCAGTTCTTC	CASSFPANEQFF
13	TRBV28	TRBD1	TRBJ2-5	.	TGTGCCAGCAGGGACAGGGCCAAAGAGACCCAGTACTTC	CASRDRAKETQYF
16	TRBV20-1	TRBD2	TRBJ2-7	many	TGCAGTGCTAGTAGCGGGGATTATGGGTCGGTCTACGAGCAGTACTTC	CSASSGDYGSVYEQYF
15	TRBV7-2	.	TRBJ1-6	many	TGTGCCAGCAGCCAATCTGCATCGCGTAATTCACCCCTCCACTTT	CASSQSASRNSPLHF
13	TRBV20-1	TRBD2	TRBJ2-4	.	TGCAGTGCCGCCCCTAGCGGGGTAAACATTCAGTACTTC	CSAAPSGVNIQYF
17	TRBV7-9	TRBD1	TRBJ2-2	.	TGTGCCAGCAGCTCCCGACAGGGGGCGACGCACACCGGGGAGCTGTTTTTT	CASSSRQGATHTGELFF
15	TRBV27	.	TRBJ2-7	many	TGTGCCAGCAGTTTAGGCCCGGCTGCGACCTACGAGCAGTACTTC	CASSLGPAATYEQYF
18	TRBV7-6	.	TRBJ2-3	.	TGTGCCAGCAGCTTAGACCTCCCAGGGCTCAGTCCGAGGGATACGCAGTATTTT	CASSLDLPGLSPRDTQYF
13	TRBV2	.	TRBJ2-5	few	TGTGCCAGCAGTGGGACTTATCAAGAGACCCAGTACTTC	CASSGTYQETQYF
19	TRBV3-1	TRBD2	TRBJ2-5	.	TGTGCCAGCAGAAGAGGGCGACTAGCGGGGAAGCTTGGGATGGAGACCCAGTACTTC	CASRRGRLAGKLGMETQYF
13	TRBV30	.	TRBJ1-1	.	TGTGCCTGGAGTCTTCAGGGTGGCACTGAAGCTTTCTTT	CAWSLQGGTEAFF
13	TRBV10-3	TRBD2	TRBJ2-5	many	TGTGCCATCAGTAGAGCGGGGGGAGAGACCCAGTACTTC	CAISRAGGETQYF
14	TRBV5-1	TRBD1	TRBJ1-5	.	TGCGCCAGCAGCGAAGGGACAGGGCTTCAGCCCCAGCATTTT	CASSEGTGLQPQHF
14	TRBV11-3	.	TRBJ1-1	many	TGTGCCAGCAGCTTAGGCTTCGTGGACACTGAAGCTTTCTTT	CASSLGFVDTEAFF
14	TRBV5-1	.	TRBJ2-7	few	TGCGCCAGCAGCTTGGTCCTAGTAGGAGACGAGCAGTACTTC	CASSLVLVGDEQYF
18	TRBV5-4	TRBD1	TRBJ1-2	.	TGTGCCAGCAGCGGATTAAGAGGGGGAGAAACAGGGGTTTATGGCTACACCTTC	CASSGLRGGETGVYGYTF
16	TRBV21-1	.	TRBJ2-7	few	TGTGCCAGCAGCAAAGCGCCCGGACCAAGCTCCTACGAGCAGTACTTC	CASSKAPGPSSYEQYF
13	TRBV10-3	.	TRBJ2-3	.	TGTGCCATCAGGCAGGGGCCCCCAGATACGCAGTATTTT	CAIRQGPPDTQYF
15	TRBV20-1	.	TRBJ1-1	few	TGCAGTGCCGACCTGGTAGGTGGGGGGAACACTGAAGCTTTCTTT	CSADLVGGGNTEAFF
14	TRBV20-1	.	TRBJ2-1	.	TGCAGTGCTAGAGATCTACCCCGCGCTAATGAGCAGTTCTTC	CSARDLPRANEQFF
15	TRBV21-1	.	TRBJ2-2	many	TGTGCCAGCAGCAATTTGGGGACGGGCACCGGGGAGCTGTTTTTT	CASSNLGTGTGELFF
14	TRBV7-3	.	TRBJ2-3	many	TGTGCCAGCAGCTTATCCCCCTCCACAGATACGCAGTATTTT	CASSLSPSTDTQYF
14	TRBV5-1	TRBD1	TRBJ2-1	many	TGCGCCAGCACTCCGGGACAGACTTACAATGAGCAGTTCTTC	CASTPGQTYNEQFF
17	TRBV11-3	.	TRBJ2-2	.	TGTGCCAGCAGCTTAGAATTATGGGGGGCGGGCACCGGGGAGCTGTTTTTT	CASSLELWGAGTGELFF
14	TRBV11-2	.	TRBJ1-2	many	TGTGCCAGCAGCTTACGAAGGGGGAGCTATGGCTACACCTTC	CASSLRRGSYGYTF
14	TRBV5-1	.	TRBJ1-2	.	TGCGCCAGCAGCTTGGGCGACAGCAACTATGGCTACACCTTC	CASSLGDSNYGYTF
13	TRBV2	.	TRBJ1-5	many	TGTGCCAGCGGCGAGGGAGTAAATCAGCCCCAGCATTTT	CASGEGVNQPQHF
13	TRBV10-3	TRBD1	TRBJ1-1	many	TGTGCCATCGGGGAGACAGGGGAAACTGAAGCTTTCTTT	CAIGETGETEAFF
14	TRBV6-2/TRBV6-3	.	TRBJ1-1	.	TGTGCCAGCACTCCCAGAGACCCGAACACTGAAGCTTTCTTT	CASTPRDPNTEAFF
16	TRBV3-1	TRBD1	TRBJ1-2	.	TGTGCCAGCAGCCAACAAACCGGGACAGCGAACTATGGCTACACCTTC	CASSQQTGTANYGYTF
14	TRBV27	.	TRBJ2-7	many	TGTGCCAGCAGTTTATCGAGATCTTCGGGGGAGCAGTACTTC	CASSLSRSSGEQYF
16	TRBV9	TRBD1	TRBJ2-7	.	TGTGCCAGCAGCGAGAGGGGGACAGAGAGCTCCTACGAGCAGTACTTC	CASSERGTESSYEQYF
14	TRBV20-1	TRBD1	TRBJ1-2	many	TGCAGTGCTTTACCAGGGGGGCAGGCGAATGGCTACACCTTC	CSALPGGQANGYTF
16	TRBV28	TRBD2	TRBJ2-7	few	TGTGCCAGCAGCTCGACTCCGGGACTAGCCGACTACGAGCAGTACTTC	CASSSTPGLADYEQYF
15	TRBV6-2/TRBV6-3	TRBD1	TRBJ1-4	many	TGTGCCAGCAGTTACCCGGGACAGCGGAATGAAAAACTGTTTTTT	CASSYPGQRNEKLFF
14	TRBV20-1	.	TRBJ2-3	few	TGCAGTGCTAGTATGGGGGGCCACACAGATACGCAGTATTTT	CSASMGGHTDTQYF